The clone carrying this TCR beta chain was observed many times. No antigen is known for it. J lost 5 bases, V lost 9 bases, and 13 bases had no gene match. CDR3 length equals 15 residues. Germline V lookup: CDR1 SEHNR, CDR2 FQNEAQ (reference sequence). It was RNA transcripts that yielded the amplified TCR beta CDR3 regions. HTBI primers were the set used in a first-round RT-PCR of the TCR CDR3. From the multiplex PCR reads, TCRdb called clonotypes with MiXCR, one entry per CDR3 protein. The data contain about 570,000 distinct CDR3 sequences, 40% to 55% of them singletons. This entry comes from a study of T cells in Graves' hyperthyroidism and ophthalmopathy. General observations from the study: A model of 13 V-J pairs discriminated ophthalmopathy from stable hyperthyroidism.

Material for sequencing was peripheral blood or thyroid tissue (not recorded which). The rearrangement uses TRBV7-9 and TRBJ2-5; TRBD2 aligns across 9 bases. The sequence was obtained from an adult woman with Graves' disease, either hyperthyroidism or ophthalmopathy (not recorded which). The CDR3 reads CASRSRGRAGETQYF. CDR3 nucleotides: TGTGCCAGTCGATCCCGCGGGAGGGCCGGGGAGACCCAGTACTTC.